The 23 T cell receptor beta chains below were found in one sample sequenced in a study of early T cells in non-severe SARS-CoV-2 infection. TCRdb reanalysed the 5' RACE reads using MiXCR and keeps one entry per CDR3 protein. The table shows some 80,000 distinct CDR3 sequences, with over 9.5% occurring only once. Sequencing was carried out using whole blood. These receptors were collected from an adult who was a healthcare worker with PCR-confirmed SARS-CoV-2 infection or an uninfected control (not recorded which).

This clonotype was seen only a few times. The V and J genes are TRBV18 and TRBJ2-1; 7 nucleotides match TRBD2. The V and J ends lost 0 bases and 7 bases, in that order; junction bases with no gene match: 6. The CDR3 spans 15 residues. Germline V gene data show CDR1 as KGHSH and CDR2 as LQKENI. CDR3 nucleotide sequence: TGTGCCAGCTCACCACCGAGGCGGGAGTGGAATGAGCAGTTCTTC. This translates into CASSPPRREWNEQFF.

This clonotype turned up a few times. The chain combines TRBV5-6 with TRBJ2-5; 7 bases fit TRBD2. This CDR3 contains 15 residues. The V gene end was trimmed by 3 bases and the J gene end by 5 bases; junction bases not matched to a gene: 10. Looked up from germline, CDR1 is SGHDT and CDR2 is YYEEEE. The CDR3 DNA sequence: TGTGCCAGCAGCTGGGGCGGGAGAGGTACGGAGACCCAGTACTTC. This encodes CASSWGGRGTETQYF.

Judged by abundance, this clonotype is medium-sized (0.01 to 0.1%). The CDR3 here is CASSSTPPGQGTGELFF. The DNA for the CDR3 is TGTGCCAGCAGCTCTACTCCTCCGGGACAGGGCACCGGGGAGCTGTTTTTT. V gene TRBV7-3 combines with J gene TRBJ2-2; TRBD1 matches at 9 bases. This CDR3 is 17 amino acids long. V shed 4 bases, J shed 4 bases, and the junction held 10 bases outside the gene matches. Germline CDR1 SGHTA, CDR2 FQGTGA.

CDR3 bases: TGTGCCAGCTCACCCCAGTCTAGCGGGAGTAGGAATGAGCAGTTCTTC. It translates to CASSPQSSGSRNEQFF. The chain carries TRBV18 and TRBJ2-1; TRBD2 matches at 10 bases. There are 16 residues in the CDR3. Trimming removed 3 bases from V and 7 bases from J; junction bases left unmatched: 9. The V gene's germline CDR1 is KGHSH and CDR2 LQKENI.

Relative to its sample, this clonotype is medium-sized. This chain's CDR3 is CASNDRGEETQYF. CDR3 in DNA: TGTGCCAGCAATGACAGGGGTGAAGAGACCCAGTACTTC. The chain employs TRBV28 and TRBJ2-5, with 8 bases aligning to TRBD1. CDR1 and CDR2 (germline): MDHEN, SYDVKM. This CDR3 spans 13 amino acids. Trimming cost V 7 bases and J 3 bases; bases outside gene matches: 4.

This chain uses TRBV10-3 with TRBJ2-1, with 7 bases fitting TRBD2. The CDR3 runs 16 residues. Germline V gene sequence: CDR1 ENHRY, CDR2 SYGVKD. V lost 6 bases, J lost 0 bases, and 8 bases stayed unmatched. The CDR3 bases are TGTGCCATCAGCCGGCCCCTAGCGGTCTCCTACAATGAGCAGTTCTTC. It specifies CAISRPLAVSYNEQFF.

This clonotype was picked up a small number of times. The CDR3 DNA is TGTGCCAGCAGCCTAGGGCAGGTTAGCGGGAAGTCAGATACGCAGTATTTT. It is translated as CASSLGQVSGKSDTQYF. The chain uses TRBV7-9 and TRBJ2-3, with 8 positions matching TRBD2. V trimming: 5 bases; J trimming: 4 bases; junction bases outside the gene matches: 14. This CDR3 is 17 amino acids long. CDR1 and CDR2 from the germline V gene are SEHNR and FQNEAQ (reference sequence).

This clonotype was recorded a few times. This chain joins TRBV28 and TRBJ2-2; weak D call: TRBD2 (6 bases). This CDR3 region has 16 residues. Germline V lookup: CDR1 MDHEN, CDR2 SYDVKM. V lost 4 bases, J lost 7 bases, and 19 bases lay in between. The DNA of the CDR3 is TGTGCCAGCAGTTCCCCCGAGGGGACTCAAGGCGGGGAGCTGTTTTTT. Translation gives CASSSPEGTQGGELFF.

Ten or more counts support this clonotype. The chain joins TRBV29-1 to TRBJ2-1, with D perhaps TRBD2 (5 bases). Trimming left V 7 bases short and J 10 bases short, with 11 bases between. The CDR3 runs 10 residues. CDR1 and CDR2 from the germline V gene are SQVTM and ANQGSEA. CDR3 sequence (DNA): TGCAGCGCCGACGGGGAAGAGCAGTTCTTC. Protein: CSADGEEQFF.

At least ten counts were recorded for this clonotype. This chain joins TRBV5-4 and TRBJ2-3; maybe TRBD2 (5 bases). Germline-derived CDR1 and CDR2 are SGHNT and YYREEE (reference sequence). This CDR3 has 14 amino acids. Trimming shortened V by 2 bases and J by 5 bases, and 12 bases separated the two germline ends. The CDR3 DNA follows: TGTGCCAGCAGCTTTGGCGGAGAGGGAGATACGCAGTATTTT. As protein: CASSFGGEGDTQYF.

This clonotype was detected a few times. The chain recombines TRBV13 with TRBJ2-7; possibly TRBD1 for D (6 bases). V lost 5 bases and J 6 bases, leaving 17 bases between the germline ends. Germline V lookup: CDR1 PRHDT, CDR2 FYEKMQ (reference sequence). The length of the CDR3 is 14 residues. CDR3: CASSQAGLGGEQYF. DNA of the CDR3: TGTGCCAGCAGCCAAGCCGGCCTAGGGGGCGAGCAGTACTTC.

The table lists this clonotype with many counts. The chain recombines TRBV20-1 with TRBJ1-5; perhaps TRBD1 as D (5 bases). The CDR3 has 15 residues. Germline assignment: CDR1 DFQATT and CDR2 SNEGSKA (reference sequence). Trimming left V 0 bases short and J 6 bases short, with 15 bases between. Here the CDR3 reads CSARDLAGVAQPQHF. CDR3 coding DNA: TGCAGTGCTAGAGATCTGGCGGGGGTCGCTCAGCCCCAGCATTTT.

This chain joins TRBV20-1 and TRBJ2-2, with a tentative D call TRBD2 (5 bases). CDR1 and CDR2 from the germline V gene are DFQATT and SNEGSKA (reference sequence). Trimming stripped 6 bases from V and 4 bases from J, with 18 bases between. This CDR3 has 15 amino acids. The CDR3 bases are TGCAGTGCGCCTCTAGCTACGCTACCCACCGGGGAGCTGTTTTTT. As protein: CSAPLATLPTGELFF.

There are a few counts of this clonotype. This chain connects TRBV28 to TRBJ2-7, with TRBD1 matching 7 bases. Germline trimming cut 11 bases from V and 2 bases from J; bases unmatched to any gene: 9. The CDR3 runs 13 residues. Germline V CDR1 and CDR2: MDHEN, SYDVKM. CDR3 sequence reads: CACEGQGAYEQYF. The CDR3 bases are TGTGCCTGCGAGGGGCAGGGGGCCTACGAGCAGTACTTC.

This clonotype has more than one count but fewer than ten. The V gene is TRBV19, the J gene TRBJ2-2; 11 positions agree with TRBD2. The germline V gene has CDR1 LNHDA and CDR2 SQIVND (reference sequence). The junction had 9 bases not matched to a gene; V was cut back by 3 bases and J by 3 bases. CDR3 length: 18 residues. The CDR3 loop is CASSIRLAGGQDTGELFF. In nucleotides, the CDR3 is TGTGCCAGTAGTATTAGGCTAGCGGGAGGCCAGGACACCGGGGAGCTGTTTTTT.

This clonotype was detected many times. The chain carries TRBV19 and TRBJ1-3; D is undetermined. With 6 bases removed from V and 13 bases from J, the gap between germline ends came to 22 bases. This CDR3 comprises 14 residues. Germline V gene lookup returns CDR1 LNHDA and CDR2 SQIVND (reference sequence). The CDR3 loop is CASRRTADYPGIYF. The DNA of the CDR3 is TGTGCCAGTAGAAGGACGGCGGACTATCCGGGGATATATTTT.

This clonotype was detected ten times or more. This chain uses TRBV6-6 with TRBJ2-7, with 9 bases aligning to TRBD1. The CDR3 runs 13 residues. Losses at the gene ends were 6 bases for V and 2 bases for J; bases not matched to a gene: 2. Germline V gene lookup returns CDR1 MNHNY and CDR2 SVGAGI (reference sequence). CDR3 amino acids: CASRRTGAYEQYF. CDR3 bases: TGTGCCAGCAGGAGGACAGGGGCCTACGAGCAGTACTTC.

This clonotype was detected only a few times. V usage is TRBV10-3 and J usage is TRBJ2-3; the D is unclear. V was trimmed by 6 bases and J by 1 base, leaving 8 bases between them. In germline, CDR1 is ENHRY, CDR2 SYGVKD. The CDR3 spans 13 residues. This CDR3 is CAISLEGTDTQYF. The DNA of the CDR3 is TGTGCCATCAGCCTAGAGGGCACAGATACGCAGTATTTT.

This clonotype was seen repeatedly, ten times or more. The V gene is TRBV12-3 or TRBV12-4, the J gene TRBJ1-1, with D possibly being TRBD1 (6 bases). Deletions cut 7 bases from V and 6 bases from J, with 15 bases between. This CDR3 comprises 13 residues. CDR3 coding DNA: TGTGCCAGCAAGGAACAGGGAAGCTCTGAAGCTTTCTTT. The encoded protein is CASKEQGSSEAFF.

This chain uses TRBV28 with TRBJ2-2, with D tentatively TRBD2 (5 bases). Germline-derived CDR1 and CDR2 are MDHEN and SYDVKM. This CDR3 contains 13 residues. V was pared by 4 bases and J by 5 bases, with 8 bases between. In DNA, the CDR3 is TGTGCCAGCAGTTGGACGGGAACCGGGGAGCTGTTTTTT. Translated: CASSWTGTGELFF.

At least ten counts were recorded for this clonotype. The chain uses TRBV6-1 and TRBJ2-1; TRBD2 matches 11 bases. Trimming removed 0 bases from V and 1 base from J; junction bases left unmatched: 2. This CDR3 comprises 17 residues. Germline V gene lookup returns CDR1 MNHNS and CDR2 SASEGT. CDR3 sequence reads: CASSEALAGGSYNEQFF. CDR3 in DNA: TGTGCCAGCAGTGAAGCGCTAGCGGGAGGTTCCTACAATGAGCAGTTCTTC.

As regards this clonotype: Since a much larger clone is just one base distant, this may be a read error. J is TRBJ2-3 and V is TRBV20-1; perhaps TRBD2 as D (5 bases). The CDR3 extends over 17 amino acids. Germline V CDR1 and CDR2: DFQATT, SNEGSKA (reference sequence). Trimming took off 1 base at V and 1 base at J, with 18 bases between the two ends. The CDR3 spells CSARGRSESGGTDTQYF. The CDR3 DNA follows: TGCAGTGCTAGAGGTCGTAGCGAGAGTGGGGGCACAGATACGCAGTATTTT.

Ten or more counts support this clonotype. The V gene is TRBV7-8, the J gene TRBJ2-4; 7 positions agree with TRBD1. This CDR3 is 17 amino acids long. The junction had 8 bases not matched to a gene; V was cut back by 3 bases and J by 0 bases. CDR1 is SGHVS, CDR2 FQNEAQ, per germline. The CDR3 loop is CASSLDGTDLAKNIQYF. The CDR3 DNA sequence: TGTGCCAGCAGCTTGGACGGGACAGACCTAGCCAAAAACATTCAGTACTTC.